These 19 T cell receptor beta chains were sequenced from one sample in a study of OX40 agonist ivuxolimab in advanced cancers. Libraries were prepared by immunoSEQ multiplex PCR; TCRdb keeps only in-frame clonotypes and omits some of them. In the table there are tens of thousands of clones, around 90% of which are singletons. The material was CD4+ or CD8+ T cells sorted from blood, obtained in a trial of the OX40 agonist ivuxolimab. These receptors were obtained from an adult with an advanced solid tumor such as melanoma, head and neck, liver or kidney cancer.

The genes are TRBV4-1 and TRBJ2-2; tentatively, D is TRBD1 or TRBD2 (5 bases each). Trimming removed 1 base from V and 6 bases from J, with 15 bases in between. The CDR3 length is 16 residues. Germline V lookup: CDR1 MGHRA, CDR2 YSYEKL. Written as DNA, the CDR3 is TGCGCCAGCAGCCAAGGAGGTGGCCGGGGCGCCGGGGAGCTGTTTTTT. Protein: CASSQGGGRGAGELFF.

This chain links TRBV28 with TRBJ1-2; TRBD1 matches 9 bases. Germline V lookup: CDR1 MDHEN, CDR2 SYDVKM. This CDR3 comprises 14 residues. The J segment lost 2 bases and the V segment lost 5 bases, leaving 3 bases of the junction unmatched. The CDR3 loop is CASSTGQGNYGYTF. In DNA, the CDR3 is TGTGCCAGCAGTACCGGACAGGGGAACTATGGCTACACCTTC.

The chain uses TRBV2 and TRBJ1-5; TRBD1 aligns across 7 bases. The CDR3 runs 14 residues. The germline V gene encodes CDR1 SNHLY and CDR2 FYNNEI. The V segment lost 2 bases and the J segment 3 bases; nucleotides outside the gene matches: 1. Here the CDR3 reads CASSERGPNQPQHF. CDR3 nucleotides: TGTGCCAGCAGTGAAAGGGGGCCCAATCAGCCCCAGCATTTT.

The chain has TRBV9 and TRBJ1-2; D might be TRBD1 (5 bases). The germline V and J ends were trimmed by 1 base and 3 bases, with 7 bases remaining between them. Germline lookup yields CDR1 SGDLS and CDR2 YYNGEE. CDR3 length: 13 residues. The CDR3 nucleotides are TGTGCCAGCAGCGTATTCAGGGACTATGGCTACACCTTC. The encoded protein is CASSVFRDYGYTF.

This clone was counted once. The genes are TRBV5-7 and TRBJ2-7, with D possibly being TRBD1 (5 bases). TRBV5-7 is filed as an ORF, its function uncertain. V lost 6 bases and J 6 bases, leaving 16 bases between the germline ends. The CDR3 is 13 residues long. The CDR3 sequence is CASTLRTFGEQYF. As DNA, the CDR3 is TGTGCCAGCACCCTCCGGACATTCGGCGAGCAGTACTTC.

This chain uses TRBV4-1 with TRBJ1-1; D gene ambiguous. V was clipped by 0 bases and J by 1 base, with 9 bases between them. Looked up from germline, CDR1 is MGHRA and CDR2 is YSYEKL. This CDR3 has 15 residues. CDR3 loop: CASSQDRLRNTEAFF. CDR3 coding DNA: TGCGCCAGCAGCCAAGATCGGCTGAGGAACACTGAAGCTTTCTTT.

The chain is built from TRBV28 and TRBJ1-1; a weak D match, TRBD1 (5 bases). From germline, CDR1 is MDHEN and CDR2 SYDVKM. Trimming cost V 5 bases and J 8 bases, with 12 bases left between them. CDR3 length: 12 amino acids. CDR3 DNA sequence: TGTGCCAGCAGTCGGACAATAGGGGAAGCTTTCTTT. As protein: CASSRTIGEAFF.

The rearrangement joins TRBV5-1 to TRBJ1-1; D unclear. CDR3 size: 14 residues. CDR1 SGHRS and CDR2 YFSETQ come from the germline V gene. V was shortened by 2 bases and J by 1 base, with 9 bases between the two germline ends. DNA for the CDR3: TGCGCCAGCAGCTTTGGAAACTGGAACACTGAAGCTTTCTTT. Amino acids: CASSFGNWNTEAFF.

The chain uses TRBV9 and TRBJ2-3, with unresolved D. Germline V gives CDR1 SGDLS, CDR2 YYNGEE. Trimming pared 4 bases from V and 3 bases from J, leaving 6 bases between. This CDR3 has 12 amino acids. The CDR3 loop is CASSTRTDTQYF. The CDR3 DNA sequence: TGTGCCAGCAGCACCCGGACAGATACGCAGTATTTT.

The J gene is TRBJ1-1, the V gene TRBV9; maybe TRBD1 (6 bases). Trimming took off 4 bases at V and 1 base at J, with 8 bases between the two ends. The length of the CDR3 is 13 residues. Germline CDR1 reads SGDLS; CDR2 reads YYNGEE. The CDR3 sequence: CASSQGWNTEAFF. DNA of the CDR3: TGTGCCAGCAGCCAGGGGTGGAACACTGAAGCTTTCTTT. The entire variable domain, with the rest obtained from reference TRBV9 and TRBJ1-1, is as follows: DSGVTQTPKHLITATGQRVTLRCSPRSGDLSVYWYQQSLDQGLQFLIQYYNGEERAKGNILERFSAQQFPDLHSELNLSSLELGDSALYFCASSQGWNTEAFFGQGTRLTVV.

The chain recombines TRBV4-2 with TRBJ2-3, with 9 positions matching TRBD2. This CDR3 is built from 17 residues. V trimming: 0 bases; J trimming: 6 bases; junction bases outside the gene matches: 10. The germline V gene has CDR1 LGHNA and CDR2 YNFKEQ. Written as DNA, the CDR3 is TGTGCCAGCAGCCAAGAAACTAGCGGGTATGGGATCGATACGCAGTATTTT. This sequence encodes CASSQETSGYGIDTQYF.

CDR3 sequence: CASSLQGFYEQYF. CDR3 in DNA: TGTGCCAGCAGCTTACAGGGGTTCTACGAGCAGTACTTC. This chain links TRBV7-2 with TRBJ2-7; D might be TRBD1 (6 bases). Per the germline V gene, CDR1 is SGHTA and CDR2 is FQGNSA. The CDR3 has 13 residues. Trimming removed 2 bases from V and 3 bases from J, with 8 bases in between.

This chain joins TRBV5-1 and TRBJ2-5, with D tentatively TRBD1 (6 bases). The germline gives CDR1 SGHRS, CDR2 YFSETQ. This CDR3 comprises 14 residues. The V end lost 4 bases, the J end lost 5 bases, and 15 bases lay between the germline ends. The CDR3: CASSQGTFGETQYF. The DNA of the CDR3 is TGCGCCAGCAGCCAAGGGACATTCGGGGAGACCCAGTACTTC.

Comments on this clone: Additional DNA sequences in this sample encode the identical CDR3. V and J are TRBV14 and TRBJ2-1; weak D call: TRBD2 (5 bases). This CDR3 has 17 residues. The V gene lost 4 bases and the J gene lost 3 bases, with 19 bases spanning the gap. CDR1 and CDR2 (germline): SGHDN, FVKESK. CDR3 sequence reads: CASSPRRLALDYNEQFF. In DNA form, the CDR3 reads TGTGCCAGCAGCCCCCGCAGGCTAGCATTGGACTACAATGAGCAGTTCTTC.

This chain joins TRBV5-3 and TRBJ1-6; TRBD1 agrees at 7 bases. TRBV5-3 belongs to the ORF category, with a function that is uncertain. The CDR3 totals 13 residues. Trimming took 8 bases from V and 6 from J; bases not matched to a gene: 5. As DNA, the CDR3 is TGTGCCAGCGCGGGACAGCTTAATTCACCCCTCCACTTT. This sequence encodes CASAGQLNSPLHF.

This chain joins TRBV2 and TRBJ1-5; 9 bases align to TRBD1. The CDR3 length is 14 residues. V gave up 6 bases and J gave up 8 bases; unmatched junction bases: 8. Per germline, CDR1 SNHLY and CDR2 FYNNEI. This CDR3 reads CASRDRGLSKPQHF. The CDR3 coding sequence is TGTGCCAGCAGGGACAGGGGTCTCTCCAAGCCCCAGCATTTT.

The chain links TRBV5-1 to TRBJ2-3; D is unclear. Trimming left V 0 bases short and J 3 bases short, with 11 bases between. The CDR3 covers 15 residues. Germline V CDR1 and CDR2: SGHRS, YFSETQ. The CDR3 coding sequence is TGCGCCAGCAGCTTGGTTGGCCCCGGGACAGATACGCAGTATTTT. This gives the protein CASSLVGPGTDTQYF. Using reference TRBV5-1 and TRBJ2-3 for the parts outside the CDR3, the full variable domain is KAGVTQTPRYLIKTRGQQVTLSCSPISGHRSVSWYQQTPGQGLQFLFEYFSETQRNKGNFPGRFSGRQFSNSRSEMNVSTLELGDSALYLCASSLVGPGTDTQYFGPGTRLTVL.

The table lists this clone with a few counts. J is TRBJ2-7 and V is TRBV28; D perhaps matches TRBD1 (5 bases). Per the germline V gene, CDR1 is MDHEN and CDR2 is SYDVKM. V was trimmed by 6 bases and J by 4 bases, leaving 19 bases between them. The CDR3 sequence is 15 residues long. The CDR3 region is CASSLRGSGVYEQYF. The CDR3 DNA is TGTGCCAGCAGCCTTAGGGGTTCTGGGGTTTACGAGCAGTACTTC.

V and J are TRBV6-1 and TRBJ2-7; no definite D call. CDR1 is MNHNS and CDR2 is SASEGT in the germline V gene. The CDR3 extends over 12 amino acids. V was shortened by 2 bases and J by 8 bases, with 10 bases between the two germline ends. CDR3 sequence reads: CASSEYPPQQYF. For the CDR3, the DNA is TGTGCCAGCAGTGAATACCCCCCTCAGCAGTACTTC.